Shown below are 31 T cell receptor beta chains from a single sample sequenced in a study of a mutant IDH1 vaccine in newly diagnosed glioma. Which antigens these TCRs recognize remains unknown. This table comes from immunoSEQ multiplex PCR, and its TCRdb copy is limited to in-frame clones, with some not included. The sample gives some 64,000 clones, roughly 80% of which show up once; approximately 6.1% is in the top ten. Time point in this sample: week 11, during vaccination. The content of each vaccine dose was 300 ug of mutant IDH1 20-mer peptide, and topical imiquimod accompanied it. The sequences come from PBMCs, collected from a glioma patient whose treatment included an IDH1 peptide vaccine. All receptors derive from a man between 50 and 59 years old with glioma.

The chain recombines TRBV6-5 with TRBJ2-3; D is ambiguous. The V gene lost 0 bases and the J gene lost 1 base, with 8 bases spanning the gap. This CDR3 has 15 residues. CDR1 is MNHEY and CDR2 is SVGAGI in the germline V gene. This CDR3 is CASSYSIQGTDTQYF. The CDR3, as DNA: TGTGCCAGCAGTTACTCCATCCAGGGCACAGATACGCAGTATTTT.

This chain joins TRBV7-2 and TRBJ2-7; no reliable D call. The length of the CDR3 is 13 residues. V was cut by 5 bases and J by 2 bases, with 10 bases left in between. Germline V gene lookup returns CDR1 SGHTA and CDR2 FQGNSA. CDR3 residues: CASSPPGTYEQYF. The CDR3 coding sequence is TGTGCCAGCAGCCCGCCCGGAACCTACGAGCAGTACTTC.

The sample holds a few counts of this clone. J is TRBJ1-4 and V is TRBV7-9; TRBD1 might be the D (5 bases). The germline CDR1 and CDR2 sequences are SEHNR and FQNEAQ (reference sequence). The CDR3 loop spans 13 amino acids. Trimming pared 2 bases from V and 5 bases from J, leaving 6 bases between. CDR3 protein: CASSLRQNEKLFF. CDR3 nucleotides: TGTGCCAGCAGCTTAAGACAGAATGAAAAACTGTTTTTT.

The chain joins TRBV7-9 to TRBJ2-2; D is possibly TRBD1 or TRBD2 (6 bases each). The CDR3 extends over 16 amino acids. The germline V gene encodes CDR1 SEHNR and CDR2 FQNEAQ (reference sequence). Trimming shortened V by 1 base and J by 7 bases, and 16 bases separated the two germline ends. The DNA for the CDR3 is TGTGCCAGCAGCTTAGAGGTCTCGGGGGCTCACGGGGAGCTGTTTTTT. Its protein product is CASSLEVSGAHGELFF.

The chain uses TRBV9 and TRBJ2-2, with D unresolved. V shed 4 bases and J shed 8 bases, with 15 bases lying between them. CDR1 and CDR2 from the germline V gene are SGDLS and YYNGEE. The CDR3 has 14 amino acids. The CDR3 is CASSPRAKGGELFF. In DNA, the CDR3 is TGTGCCAGCAGCCCCCGCGCGAAGGGTGGGGAGCTGTTTTTT. Filled out from reference TRBV9 and TRBJ2-2, the complete variable domain reads DSGVTQTPKHLITATGQRVTLRCSPRSGDLSVYWYQQSLDQGLQFLIQYYNGEERAKGNILERFSAQQFPDLHSELNLSSLELGDSALYFCASSPRAKGGELFFGEGSRLTVL.

The genes are TRBV7-2 and TRBJ2-5; tentatively, D is TRBD2 (5 bases). V lost 1 base and J lost 4, with 7 bases in between. This CDR3 has 13 residues. The germline gives CDR1 SGHTA, CDR2 FQGNSA. Here the CDR3 reads CASSLGRGETQYF. CDR3 in DNA: TGTGCCAGCAGCTTAGGACGGGGAGAGACCCAGTACTTC. The variable domain in full, completed from reference TRBV7-2 and TRBJ2-5, reads GAGVSQSPSNKVTEKGKDVELRCDPISGHTALYWYRQSLGQGLEFLIYFQGNSAPDKSGLPSDRFSAERTGGSVSTLTIQRTQQEDSAVYLCASSLGRGETQYFGPGTRLLVL.

This chain's CDR3 is CSGQEVREQYF. In nucleotides, the CDR3 is TGCAGTGGCCAGGAGGTGCGCGAGCAGTACTTC. The chain recombines TRBV20-1 with TRBJ2-7; a possible D gene is TRBD2 (5 bases). V shed 7 bases and J shed 6 bases, with 13 bases lying between them. The CDR3 runs to 11 residues. The germline gives CDR1 DFQATT, CDR2 SNEGSKA (reference sequence).

This clone was seen once. The V gene is TRBV2, the J gene TRBJ1-5; 7 positions agree with TRBD1. Germline V CDR1 and CDR2: SNHLY, FYNNEI. This CDR3 region has 14 residues. The V segment lost 6 bases and the J segment 7 bases; nucleotides outside the gene matches: 9. CDR3 coding DNA: TGTGCCAGCAGCCCACAGGGGATGGACCAGCCCCAGCATTTT. This translates into CASSPQGMDQPQHF.

The table lists this clone with a count of one. The chain is built from TRBV27 and TRBJ2-7, with 8 bases identical to TRBD1. The V gene end was trimmed by 3 bases and the J gene end by 3 bases; junction bases not matched to a gene: 10. The CDR3 covers 16 residues. Germline-derived CDR1 and CDR2 are MNHEY and SMNVEV (reference sequence). CDR3 residues: CASSLSGQGGNYEQYF. In nucleotides, the CDR3 is TGTGCCAGCAGTTTGTCCGGACAGGGAGGAAACTACGAGCAGTACTTC.

V usage is TRBV11-2 and J usage is TRBJ2-7; 8 nucleotides line up with TRBD1. The V gene's germline CDR1 is SGHAT and CDR2 FQNNGV. After removal of 5 bases from V and 2 bases from J, the junction contained 14 bases not matched to a gene. This CDR3 spans 17 amino acids. CDR3 sequence reads: CASSQNGWDRSTYEQYF. The CDR3 DNA sequence: TGTGCCAGCAGCCAGAACGGCTGGGACAGGTCTACCTACGAGCAGTACTTC.

This chain links TRBV5-6 with TRBJ1-4; D is undetermined. The CDR3 runs to 17 residues. The V end was cut by 0 bases, the J end by 0 bases, with 12 bases between. Per the germline V gene, CDR1 is SGHDT and CDR2 is YYEEEE. CDR3 amino acids: CASSLAKGSPTNEKLFF. The CDR3 bases are TGTGCCAGCAGCTTGGCCAAGGGTTCTCCAACTAATGAAAAACTGTTTTTT.

J is TRBJ1-2 and V is TRBV28; D ambiguous. Per germline, CDR1 MDHEN and CDR2 SYDVKM. The CDR3 length is 13 residues. Trimming shortened V by 8 bases and J by 4 bases, and 14 bases separated the two germline ends. The CDR3 coding sequence is TGTGCCAGCTGGGAAGACGGATTCTATGGCTACACCTTC. Amino acids: CASWEDGFYGYTF.

The gene calls are TRBV5-1 and TRBJ2-7; no clear D. The V gene's germline CDR1 is SGHRS and CDR2 YFSETQ. The CDR3 is made up of 13 amino acids. V was shortened by 2 bases and J by 2 bases, with 8 bases between the two germline ends. This CDR3 is CASSFSGPYEQYF. The CDR3 DNA sequence: TGCGCCAGCAGCTTTAGTGGGCCCTACGAGCAGTACTTC.

For the CDR3, the DNA is TGTGCCAGCAGCCAAGATCGTGAACGTAATGAGCAGTTCTTC. It encodes CASSQDRERNEQFF. The chain links TRBV4-2 to TRBJ2-1; D call uncertain. Trimming left V 0 bases short and J 7 bases short, with 10 bases between. CDR1 is LGHNA, CDR2 YNFKEQ, per germline. The length of the CDR3 is 14 residues.

The CDR3 DNA sequence: TGTGCCAGCAGCTTATTGGCGCCCCCGTTCTTC. It yields the protein CASSLLAPPFF. The V gene is TRBV7-9, the J gene TRBJ2-1; no clear D. There are 11 residues in the CDR3. The V and J ends lost 2 bases and 15 bases respectively, with 11 bases between them. In germline, CDR1 is SEHNR, CDR2 FQNEAQ (reference sequence).

This clone was seen a handful of times. J is TRBJ1-1 and V is TRBV7-6; 10 bases are a match to TRBD1. J was trimmed by 3 bases and V by 5 bases; bases with no gene match: 6. This CDR3 has 15 residues. Germline CDR1 and CDR2: SGHVS and FNYEAQ. Here the CDR3 DNA reads TGTGCCAGCAGCCAGCCGGACAGGGGGGACACTGAAGCTTTCTTT. The encoded protein is CASSQPDRGDTEAFF.

This clone was observed a single time. V gene TRBV27 combines with J gene TRBJ1-2; D not certain. The V and J ends lost 6 bases and 4 bases respectively, with 18 bases between them. This CDR3 is 15 amino acids long. Germline assignment: CDR1 MNHEY and CDR2 SMNVEV (reference sequence). In nucleotides, the CDR3 is TGTGCCAGCAGCCTAGGGCACAAAATAGGCTATGGCTACACCTTC. It is translated as CASSLGHKIGYGYTF.

This rearrangement joins TRBV19 to TRBJ2-6; D gene ambiguous. Germline values: CDR1 LNHDA, CDR2 SQIVND (reference sequence). V was clipped by 3 bases and J by 3 bases, with 9 bases between them. The CDR3 length is 15 residues. Here the CDR3 reads CASSILSGGANVLTF. Written as DNA, the CDR3 is TGTGCCAGTAGTATCCTCTCGGGTGGGGCCAACGTCCTGACTTTC.

V usage is TRBV5-4 and J usage is TRBJ1-1, with no clear D. CDR1 and CDR2 from the germline V gene are SGHNT and YYREEE (reference sequence). This CDR3 contains 17 residues. Trimming took 0 bases from V and 0 from J, leaving 15 bases between them. CDR3 DNA: TGTGCCAGCAGCTTGGACCCAAGACCCTACATGAACACTGAAGCTTTCTTT. This translates into CASSLDPRPYMNTEAFF.

Only a few counts were recorded for this clone. This chain uses TRBV30 with TRBJ1-5; 10 bases are shared with TRBD1. The CDR3 consists of 12 residues. CDR1 GTSNPN and CDR2 SVGIG come from the germline V gene (reference sequence). V shed 7 bases, J shed 9 bases, and the junction held 6 bases outside the gene matches. CDR3 bases: TGTGCCTCGGGACAGGGGAGGGGGCCCCAGCATTTT. Protein sequence: CASGQGRGPQHF.

CDR3 region: CASSMLLPGQSQETQYF. DNA of the CDR3: TGCGCCAGCAGCATGCTCCTTCCGGGACAGTCACAAGAGACCCAGTACTTC. This sequence joins TRBV4-1 and TRBJ2-5; 7 bases map to TRBD1. V was pared by 5 bases and J by 2 bases, with 14 bases of the junction left unmatched. This CDR3 spans 17 amino acids. Germline V lookup: CDR1 MGHRA, CDR2 YSYEKL.

The chain employs TRBV6-6 and TRBJ2-7; 10 bases fit TRBD2. Germline V CDR1 and CDR2: MNHNY, SVGAGI (reference sequence). V shed 5 bases, J shed 4 bases, and the junction held 2 bases outside the gene matches. This CDR3 contains 13 residues. CDR3: CASSVAGGYEQYF. The CDR3 DNA reads TGTGCCAGCAGTGTAGCGGGAGGTTACGAGCAGTACTTC.

The rearrangement joins TRBV7-7 to TRBJ1-2; TRBD1 aligns across 7 bases. The germline gives CDR1 SSHAT, CDR2 FNYEAQ (reference sequence). The ends lost 7 bases at V and 5 bases at J; junction bases unmatched: 13. The CDR3 runs 15 residues. The CDR3 nucleotides are TGTGCCAGCAACTTGTTAGGGGGACAGTTTTATGGCTACACCTTC. Translating it yields CASNLLGGQFYGYTF.

V is TRBV4-3 and J is TRBJ2-3, with D possibly matching TRBD1 (5 bases). The CDR3 runs 14 residues. The ends were cut back, 0 bases at V and 9 bases at J, with 13 bases in the middle. The germline gives CDR1 LGHNA, CDR2 YSLEER. DNA for the CDR3: TGCGCCAGCAGCCAAGATGGGGCTAGTCTAACGCAGTATTTT. Protein sequence: CASSQDGASLTQYF.

This chain links TRBV7-9 with TRBJ2-7; maybe TRBD2 (5 bases). Trimming took off 8 bases at V and 5 bases at J, with 13 bases between the two ends. The CDR3 length is 12 residues. The germline V gene encodes CDR1 SEHNR and CDR2 FQNEAQ (reference sequence). The CDR3 is CASGRSGHEQYF. CDR3 coding DNA: TGTGCCAGCGGGCGAAGCGGCCACGAGCAGTACTTC.

J is TRBJ1-2 and V is TRBV5-6, with a weak D call TRBD1 (6 bases). The germline V and J ends were trimmed by 4 bases and 1 base, with 17 bases remaining between them. Germline CDR1 SGHDT, CDR2 YYEEEE. This CDR3 has 16 residues. Here the CDR3 DNA reads TGTGCCAGCAGCCCAGACTTGGGGACACTTAACTATGGCTACACCTTC. This gives the protein CASSPDLGTLNYGYTF.

This clone appeared a single time. V is TRBV6-5 and J is TRBJ1-2, with D perhaps TRBD1 (6 bases). Germline assignment: CDR1 MNHEY and CDR2 SVGAGI. Trimming pared 6 bases from V and 3 bases from J, leaving 17 bases between. The CDR3 runs 15 residues. CDR3 sequence (DNA): TGTGCCAGCAGGCGAGTGACAGGACGAGACTATGGCTACACCTTC. It yields the protein CASRRVTGRDYGYTF.

This clone was seen a handful of times. The chain employs TRBV6-1 and TRBJ1-2; tentatively, D is TRBD1 (5 bases). V lost 5 bases, J lost 4 bases, and 11 bases lay in between. This CDR3 is built from 13 residues. CDR1 is MNHNS and CDR2 is SASEGT in the germline V gene. The CDR3 coding sequence is TGTGCCAGCAGTTTCGGGACGGCCTATGGCTACACCTTC. This translates into CASSFGTAYGYTF.

The chain employs TRBV27 and TRBJ2-2; the D gene is possibly TRBD2 (6 bases). This CDR3 has 15 amino acids. V was trimmed by 2 bases and J by 1 base, leaving 8 bases between them. Germline V CDR1 and CDR2: MNHEY, SMNVEV (reference sequence). DNA of the CDR3: TGTGCCAGCAGTTTAGGGCGGGAGAACACCGGGGAGCTGTTTTTT. Translation: CASSLGRENTGELFF.

This CDR3 reads CSALAGNDGYTF. The CDR3 bases are TGCAGCGCCTTAGCTGGGAATGATGGCTACACCTTC. This sequence joins TRBV29-1 and TRBJ1-2; unclear D gene. The ends were cut back, 7 bases at V and 6 bases at J, with 15 bases in the middle. The CDR3 is made up of 12 amino acids. Germline V lookup: CDR1 SQVTM, CDR2 ANQGSEA.

The V call is TRBV5-1, the J call TRBJ2-2; D possibly matches TRBD1 or TRBD2 (5 bases each). The germline gives CDR1 SGHRS, CDR2 YFSETQ. The CDR3 has 13 residues. V gave up 7 bases and J gave up 2 bases, with 9 bases separating them. CDR3 region: CASRDLNTGELFF. The CDR3, as DNA: TGCGCCAGCCGGGACCTCAACACCGGGGAGCTGTTTTTT.